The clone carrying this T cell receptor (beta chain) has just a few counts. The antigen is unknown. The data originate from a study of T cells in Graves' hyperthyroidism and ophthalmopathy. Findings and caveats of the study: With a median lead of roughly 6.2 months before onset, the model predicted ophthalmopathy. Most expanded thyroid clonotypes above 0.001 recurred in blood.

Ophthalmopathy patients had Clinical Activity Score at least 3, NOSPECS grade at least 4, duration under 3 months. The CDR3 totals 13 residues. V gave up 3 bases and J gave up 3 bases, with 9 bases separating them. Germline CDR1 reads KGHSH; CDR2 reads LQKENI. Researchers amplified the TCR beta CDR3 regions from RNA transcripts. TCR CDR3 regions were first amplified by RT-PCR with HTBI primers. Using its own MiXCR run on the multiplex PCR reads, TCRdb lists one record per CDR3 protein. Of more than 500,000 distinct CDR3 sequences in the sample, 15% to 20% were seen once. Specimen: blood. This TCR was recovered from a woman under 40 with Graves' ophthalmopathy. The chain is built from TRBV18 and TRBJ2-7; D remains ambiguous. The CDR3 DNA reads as TGTGCCAGCTCACCTACGGATCGCTACGAGCAGTACTTC. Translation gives CASSPTDRYEQYF.